The 30 T cell receptor beta chains reported below all come from one sample, sequenced in a study of T cells in Graves' hyperthyroidism and ophthalmopathy. TCR beta CDR3 regions were amplified from RNA transcripts. Using the HTBI primer set, a first-round RT-PCR was run on the TCR CDR3. Via MiXCR, TCRdb re-called the multiplex PCR reads, giving one row per CDR3 protein. Here the sample spans hundreds of thousands of distinct CDR3 sequences, about a fifth being singletons. The sequencing input was blood. The source of these receptors is a man aged 25 to 45 with Graves' ophthalmopathy.

This clonotype was seen a handful of times. This chain uses TRBV30 with TRBJ1-4; D gene uncertain. In germline, CDR1 is GTSNPN, CDR2 SVGIG (reference sequence). This CDR3 region has 13 residues. V was clipped by 2 bases and J by 0 bases, with 4 bases between them. CDR3 bases: TGTGCCTGGAGTATATCAACTAATGAAAAACTGTTTTTT. It translates to CAWSISTNEKLFF.

V is TRBV30 and J is TRBJ2-7, with 7 positions matching TRBD1. CDR1 is GTSNPN and CDR2 is SVGIG in the germline V gene (reference sequence). J gave up 4 bases and V 3 bases, and 12 bases lay outside the gene matches. The CDR3 runs to 15 residues. CDR3 amino acids: CAWSPRADRRYEQYF. The CDR3 region has the DNA TGTGCCTGGAGCCCGAGGGCGGACAGGAGGTACGAGCAGTACTTC. The full variable domain, with the rest looked up from reference TRBV30 and TRBJ2-7, is SQTIHQWPATLVQPVGSPLSLECTVEGTSNPNLYWYRQAAGRGLQLLFYSVGIGQISSEVPQNLSASRPQDRQFILSSKKLLLSDSGFYLCAWSPRADRRYEQYFGPGTRLTVT.

This clonotype occurred a few times. The J gene is TRBJ1-2, the V gene TRBV19; TRBD1 is a possible D gene (6 bases). The germline V gene has CDR1 LNHDA and CDR2 SQIVND (reference sequence). V was pared by 7 bases and J by 6 bases, with 24 bases between. The CDR3 sequence is 16 residues long. CDR3 protein: CASTLRTELTIDGYTF. CDR3 nucleotide sequence: TGTGCCAGTACCCTGAGGACAGAGCTTACTATCGATGGCTACACCTTC.

A note on this clonotype: A much bigger clone sits one base away, suggesting this may be a read error. The chain has TRBV7-3 and TRBJ2-1, with 10 bases lining up with TRBD2. The germline V gene encodes CDR1 SGHTA and CDR2 FQGTGA. The CDR3 has 17 residues. Losses at the gene ends were 5 bases for V and 10 bases for J; bases not matched to a gene: 17. CDR3: CASSPGTSLAGTHEQFF. CDR3 coding DNA: TGTGCCAGCAGCCCCGGGACATCACTAGCGGGAACCCACGAGCAGTTCTTC.

This clonotype has just a few counts. The chain couples TRBV15 to TRBJ2-3; D possibly corresponds to TRBD1 (6 bases). CDR1 is LNHNV and CDR2 is YYDKDF in the germline V gene (reference sequence). Trimming removed 6 bases at V and 0 bases at J, with 16 bases between. This CDR3 has 16 amino acids. The CDR3 region has the DNA TGTGCCACCAGGGACAGACTTGAATCTAGCACAGATACGCAGTATTTT. Its protein product is CATRDRLESSTDTQYF.

The genes are TRBV19 and TRBJ1-1; weak D call: TRBD1 (6 bases). Per germline, CDR1 LNHDA and CDR2 SQIVND (reference sequence). The CDR3 totals 14 residues. V was shortened by 6 bases and J by 4 bases, with 15 bases between the two germline ends. CDR3 region: CASSAGVPSTEAFF. CDR3 sequence (DNA): TGTGCCAGTAGCGCAGGGGTCCCGAGCACTGAAGCTTTCTTT.

This clonotype was observed a handful of times. V is TRBV29-1 and J is TRBJ2-7, with TRBD2 matching over 7 bases. Germline CDR1 and CDR2: SQVTM and ANQGSEA. The CDR3 covers 13 residues. V lost 4 bases, J lost 2 bases, and 5 bases stayed unmatched. This CDR3 reads CSVGDYPPYEQYF. The CDR3 nucleotides are TGCAGCGTTGGGGACTATCCCCCCTACGAGCAGTACTTC.

The CDR3 reads CASSQFHRGQETQYF. The CDR3 DNA reads TGCGCCAGCAGCCAATTTCACAGGGGGCAAGAGACCCAGTACTTC. J is TRBJ2-5 and V is TRBV4-1; TRBD1 aligns across 8 bases. J was trimmed by 2 bases and V by 2 bases; bases with no gene match: 4. Germline CDR1 is MGHRA and CDR2 is YSYEKL. The CDR3 is made up of 15 amino acids.

V gene TRBV7-9 combines with J gene TRBJ2-5, with 9 bases aligning to TRBD2. Trimming cost V 5 bases and J 2 bases; bases outside gene matches: 9. This CDR3 is built from 16 residues. Germline values: CDR1 SEHNR, CDR2 FQNEAQ (reference sequence). DNA for the CDR3: TGTGCCAGCAGCCAATTCGCGGGACTAGCACAAGAGACCCAGTACTTC. As protein: CASSQFAGLAQETQYF.

This sequence joins TRBV19 and TRBJ2-3; the match to TRBD2 covers 9 bases. J was trimmed by 6 bases and V by 0 bases; bases with no gene match: 7. Germline CDR1 is LNHDA and CDR2 is SQIVND (reference sequence). The CDR3 has 16 residues. In nucleotides, the CDR3 is TGTGCCAGTAGTATAGATGCGGGAGGGCTTCTTGATACGCAGTATTTT. It specifies CASSIDAGGLLDTQYF.

This clonotype was recorded a few times. V is TRBV12-3 or TRBV12-4 and J is TRBJ1-2; possible D gene TRBD1, 6 bases. Trimming cost V 2 bases and J 8 bases, with 15 bases left between them. The CDR3 covers 14 residues. CDR3 loop: CASSLWNRVGGYTF. The DNA for the CDR3 is TGTGCCAGCAGTTTATGGAACAGGGTGGGGGGCTACACCTTC.

This CDR3 is CASSYSSGTYNSPLHF. CDR3 bases: TGTGCCAGCAGTTACTCTTCCGGGACGTATAATTCACCCCTCCACTTT. The chain links TRBV6-5 to TRBJ1-6, with a tentative D call TRBD1 (5 bases). The V and J ends lost 0 bases and 4 bases respectively, with 10 bases between them. CDR3 length: 16 amino acids. Germline V lookup: CDR1 MNHEY, CDR2 SVGAGI.

CDR3 sequence: CASKTSETQYF. The CDR3 DNA reads as TGTGCCAGCAAGACTTCGGAGACCCAGTACTTC. This chain links TRBV2 with TRBJ2-5; D is ambiguous. CDR3 size: 11 residues. Germline lookup yields CDR1 SNHLY and CDR2 FYNNEI. V lost 7 bases and J 5 bases, leaving 8 bases between the germline ends.

This clonotype was counted a few times. The rearrangement joins TRBV3-1 to TRBJ1-4, with no clear D. The germline gives CDR1 LGHDT, CDR2 YNNKEL (reference sequence). This CDR3 is built from 13 residues. V lost 2 bases and J lost 8, with 9 bases in between. CDR3 protein: CASSQRRSEKLFF. In DNA, the CDR3 is TGTGCCAGCAGCCAAAGGAGAAGCGAAAAACTGTTTTTT.

This rearrangement joins TRBV2 to TRBJ1-2; tentatively, D is TRBD1 (5 bases). This CDR3 has 16 amino acids. Germline loops: CDR1 SNHLY, CDR2 FYNNEI. V lost 2 bases, J lost 2 bases, and 15 bases lay in between. DNA of the CDR3: TGTGCCAGCAGTGAATGGCTGACAGTTGGGAACTATGGCTACACCTTC. Amino acid sequence: CASSEWLTVGNYGYTF.

There are many counts of this clonotype. The chain uses TRBV11-2 and TRBJ2-3, with 14 bases that match TRBD2. V was clipped by 4 bases and J by 9 bases; unmatched bases: 6. This CDR3 contains 15 residues. Germline V CDR1 and CDR2: SGHAT, FQNNGV. The CDR3 region has the DNA TGTGCCAGCAGCTCGGGACTAGCGGGAGTCCGGACGCAGTATTTT. It translates to CASSSGLAGVRTQYF.

In its sample, this clonotype was seen many times. The chain joins TRBV10-3 to TRBJ1-2; 8 bases line up with TRBD1. The length of the CDR3 is 12 residues. Germline CDR1 and CDR2: ENHRY and SYGVKD. J gave up 8 bases and V 2 bases, and 1 base lay outside the gene matches. The CDR3 region has the DNA TGTGCCATCAGTGAGGGACAGGGCGGCTACACCTTC. Translated, it gives CAISEGQGGYTF.

This clonotype has just one count. At one end, the junction sequence differs from germline, possibly due to a read error. The chain has TRBV5-1 and TRBJ2-7, with D unresolved. From germline, CDR1 is SGHRS and CDR2 YFSETQ. The CDR3 runs 13 residues. The CDR3 nucleotides read TGCGCCAGCAGCTACGACGGAAACTACGAGCGGTACTTC. Its translation is CASSYDGNYERYF. Drawing the rest from reference TRBV5-1 and TRBJ2-7, the complete variable domain is KAGVTQTPRYLIKTRGQQVTLSCSPISGHRSVSWYQQTPGQGLQFLFEYFSETQRNKGNFPGRFSGRQFSNSRSEMNVSTLELGDSALYLCASSYDGNYERYFGPGTRLTVT.

This clonotype was picked up many times. This chain uses TRBV18 with TRBJ2-3; TRBD2 aligns across 9 bases. The CDR3 has 13 amino acids. V shed 4 bases and J 6 bases; nucleotides not matched to a gene: 2. The germline gives CDR1 KGHSH, CDR2 LQKENI. The CDR3 sequence: CASSLTSGDTQYF. In DNA form, the CDR3 reads TGTGCCAGCTCACTTACTAGCGGGGATACGCAGTATTTT.

The J gene is TRBJ2-3, the V gene TRBV9; the D is unclear. The germline V gene has CDR1 SGDLS and CDR2 YYNGEE. CDR3 length equals 16 residues. V lost 0 bases and J 0 bases, leaving 11 bases between the germline ends. The CDR3 DNA follows: TGTGCCAGCAGCGTAGCTTCGGTCGAAAGCACAGATACGCAGTATTTT. As protein: CASSVASVESTDTQYF. The full variable domain, rest sourced from reference TRBV9 and TRBJ2-3, is DSGVTQTPKHLITATGQRVTLRCSPRSGDLSVYWYQQSLDQGLQFLIQYYNGEERAKGNILERFSAQQFPDLHSELNLSSLELGDSALYFCASSVASVESTDTQYFGPGTRLTVL.

In this sample, this clonotype turned up a few times. The chain combines TRBV7-8 with TRBJ1-4, with 7 bases matching TRBD1. This CDR3 has 16 residues. J gave up 5 bases and V 5 bases, and 11 bases lay outside the gene matches. CDR1 SGHVS and CDR2 FQNEAQ come from the germline V gene. CDR3 bases: TGTGCCAGCAGCCCGGGACAGTTGCAGGCGAATGAAAAACTGTTTTTT. Its translation is CASSPGQLQANEKLFF.

The V gene is TRBV11-2, the J gene TRBJ2-1; 10 positions agree with TRBD2. V shed 2 bases, J shed 6 bases, and the junction held 4 bases outside the gene matches. The CDR3 has 15 residues. Germline V gene data show CDR1 as SGHAT and CDR2 as FQNNGV. CDR3: CASSLKPSGSNEQFF. The CDR3 DNA sequence: TGTGCCAGCAGCTTAAAACCTAGCGGGAGCAATGAGCAGTTCTTC.

This clonotype has only one observation. CDR3 sequence (DNA): TGTGCCACCAGCAGAGATGTGGGCGGCTACACCTTC. It translates to CATSRDVGGYTF. The chain carries TRBV15 and TRBJ1-2; D remains unclear. The germline V gene encodes CDR1 LNHNV and CDR2 YYDKDF (reference sequence). Trimming cost V 0 bases and J 8 bases, with 7 bases left between them. The CDR3 has 12 amino acids.

This clonotype was seen repeatedly, ten times or more. This chain uses TRBV28 with TRBJ2-2, with D possibly matching TRBD2 (5 bases). V shed 7 bases and J shed 0 bases, with 15 bases lying between them. Germline lookup yields CDR1 MDHEN and CDR2 SYDVKM. The CDR3 sequence is 16 residues long. The CDR3 loop is CASMRRRSPNTGELFF. CDR3 in DNA: TGTGCCAGCATGCGGAGGCGCTCACCGAACACCGGGGAGCTGTTTTTT. The full variable domain, in which reference TRBV28 and TRBJ2-2 provide the parts outside the CDR3, is DVKVTQSSRYLVKRTGEKVFLECVQDMDHENMFWYRQDPGLGLRLIYFSYDVKMKEKGDIPEGYSVSREKKERFSLILESASTNQTSMYLCASMRRRSPNTGELFFGEGSRLTVL.

This clonotype showed up just a few times. V usage is TRBV6-1 and J usage is TRBJ2-7; D ambiguous. Trimming left V 6 bases short and J 4 bases short, with 13 bases between. The CDR3 covers 13 residues. Germline V CDR1 and CDR2: MNHNS, SASEGT. CDR3 sequence: CASRPVWAYEQYF. CDR3 DNA: TGTGCCAGCAGACCCGTCTGGGCTTACGAGCAGTACTTC.

Concerning this clonotype: It may be a read error: a sequence one base away is much more abundant. The chain links TRBV27 to TRBJ2-1, with 8 bases fitting TRBD2. There are 14 residues in the CDR3. Germline loops: CDR1 MNHEY, CDR2 SMNVEV (reference sequence). V lost 2 bases and J lost 9; bases outside the gene matches: 6. The CDR3 loop is CASSLAGGLSEQFF. The CDR3 nucleotides read TGTGCCAGCAGTTTAGCGGGAGGTCTCAGTGAGCAGTTCTTC.

This clonotype was seen only a few times. The chain uses TRBV4-2 and TRBJ2-1; TRBD1 or TRBD2 may be the D gene (6 bases each). The CDR3 sequence is 15 residues long. Looked up from germline, CDR1 is LGHNA and CDR2 is YNFKEQ. The germline V and J ends were trimmed by 4 bases and 6 bases, with 16 bases remaining between them. CDR3 nucleotides: TGTGCCAGCAGCCCCGAGGGGGGAACGGGCAATGAGCAGTTCTTC. This translates into CASSPEGGTGNEQFF.

This clonotype has just a few counts. This chain connects TRBV5-1 to TRBJ1-2; D is perhaps TRBD1 (5 bases). The V gene's germline CDR1 is SGHRS and CDR2 YFSETQ. This CDR3 has 16 residues. Trimming stripped 4 bases from V and 4 bases from J, with 20 bases between. The CDR3 sequence is CASSPNPQGAGYGYTF. As DNA, the CDR3 is TGCGCCAGCAGCCCCAACCCTCAGGGAGCAGGCTATGGCTACACCTTC.

This clonotype was found many times. This CDR3 is CASSEARRASGSTDTQYF. Here the CDR3 DNA reads TGTGCCAGCAGTGAAGCGCGTAGGGCTAGCGGGAGTACAGATACGCAGTATTTT. The chain combines TRBV6-1 with TRBJ2-3; 10 nucleotides align to TRBD2. V shed 0 bases and J 3 bases; nucleotides not matched to a gene: 9. The CDR3 consists of 18 residues. Looked up from germline, CDR1 is MNHNS and CDR2 is SASEGT.

This clonotype was counted between two and nine times. The chain links TRBV28 to TRBJ2-5; D uncertain. Germline CDR1 and CDR2: MDHEN and SYDVKM. Trimming removed 5 bases from V and 13 bases from J, with 11 bases in between. The CDR3 covers 10 residues. CDR3: CASSTPNPYF. CDR3 nucleotides: TGTGCCAGCAGTACCCCGAATCCGTACTTC.